This entry is about one T cell receptor (beta chain). No antigen is known for it. Naive T cells were sorted: CD4+CD8-CD45RO-CD45RA+ for CD4+, CD8+CD4-CD45RA+CD27bright for CD8+. Starting from approximately 500 ng of total RNA, TCR libraries were made with linear amplification. One entry per CDR3 protein, called by TCRdb with MiXCR from the reads. The sample carries 180,000 or so distinct CDR3 sequences, about 76% recorded once. This sample stems from a study of healthy donors' naive CD4 and CD8 T cells. Whole-study results and caveats: A reported CD4+/CD8+ bias affected most V and J genes in naive cells. Negatively charged CDR3s marked CD8+ lineage; positively charged CDR3s marked CD4+ lineage.

The sequenced sample consisted of naive CD4+ and CD8+ T cells sorted from blood, pooled from several donors. The TCR was taken from a pool of human donors in good health; the sample pools cells from several healthy donors.

CDR3 DNA sequence: TGTGCCAGCAGTTATGATAGGAGTGGGTATACGCAGTATTTT. Amino acids: CASSYDRSGYTQYF. The chain is built from TRBV6-2 or TRBV6-3 and TRBJ2-3; D is uncertain. CDR3 length: 14 residues. Germline V gene data show CDR1 as MNHEY and CDR2 as SVGEGT. V was shortened by 3 bases and J by 7 bases, with 14 bases between the two germline ends.